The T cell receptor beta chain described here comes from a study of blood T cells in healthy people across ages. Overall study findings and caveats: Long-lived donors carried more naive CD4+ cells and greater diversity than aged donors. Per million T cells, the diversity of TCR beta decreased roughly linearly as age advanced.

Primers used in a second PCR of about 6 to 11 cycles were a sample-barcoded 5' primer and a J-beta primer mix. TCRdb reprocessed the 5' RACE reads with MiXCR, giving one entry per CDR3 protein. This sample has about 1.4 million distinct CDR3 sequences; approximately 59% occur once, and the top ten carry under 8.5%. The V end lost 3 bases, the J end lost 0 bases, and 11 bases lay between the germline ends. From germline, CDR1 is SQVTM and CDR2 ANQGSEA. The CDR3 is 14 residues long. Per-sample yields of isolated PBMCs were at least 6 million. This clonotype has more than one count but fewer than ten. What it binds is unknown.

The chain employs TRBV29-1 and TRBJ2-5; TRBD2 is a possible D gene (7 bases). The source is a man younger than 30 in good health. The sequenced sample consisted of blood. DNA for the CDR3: TGCAGCGTTGAGAGGGGGGGGTACCAAGAGACCCAGTACTTC. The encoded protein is CSVERGGYQETQYF.